This TCR beta chain was identified during a study of post-analysis software for immune sequencing data. V lost 6 bases to trimming and J lost 4 bases; unmatched junction nucleotides: 3. Germline CDR1 and CDR2: SGHTA and FQGNSA. CDR3 size: 13 residues. As concerns this clonotype: Its antigen remains unknown.

cDNA libraries for TCR beta contained unique molecular identifiers. TCRdb ran MiXCR on the PCR reads and lists one entry per CDR3 protein. The table records about 400,000 distinct CDR3 sequences, 30% to 45% of them present only once. Study conclusions and caveats: Relative to controls, patients had about 5 TRBV segments at higher frequency, with TRBV5-6, TRBV5-1 and TRBV20-1 among these.

The origin of this receptor is a girl between 10 and 17 years old with multiple sclerosis. Specimen: blood. The gene calls are TRBV7-2 and TRBJ2-3, with TRBD1 matching 8 bases. The CDR3 DNA sequence: TGTGCCAGCAGTCGACAGGGGTCAGATACGCAGTATTTT. This encodes CASSRQGSDTQYF.